This is a list of T cell receptor beta chains from one sample in a study of cytomegalovirus exposure and HLA in healthy donors. The protocol was immunoSEQ multiplex PCR, while the TCRdb copy is restricted to in-frame clones and leaves out a portion. The data contain about 130,000 clones, roughly 70% of them singletons. Sequencing was carried out using PBMCs. These receptors came from a man aged 35 to 55 in good health and CMV-seropositive. The CDR3 runs from the conserved cysteine through the conserved F or W. The D gene is left open where the match is weak. Size tells how often a clone was seen (once, few, many) or the class of an expanded clone, and some rows leave it out.

clone_size	v_call	j_call	d_call	cdr3_aa	cdr3_nt
NA	TRBV5-5	TRBJ2-3	TRBD2	CASSSGTSGRTDTQYF	TGTGCCAGCAGCTCCGGGACTAGCGGGAGAACAGATACGCAGTATTTT
NA	TRBV5-5	TRBJ1-6	NA	CASSLARASNSPLHF	TGTGCCAGCAGCTTGGCCAGGGCATCGAATTCACCCCTCCACTTT
once	TRBV4-2	TRBJ1-1	NA	CASSQDFNRHTEAFF	TGTGCCAGCAGCCAAGATTTTAACAGACATACTGAAGCTTTCTTT
NA	TRBV21-1	TRBJ2-1	NA	CASSKGDQGSVVYNEQFF	TGTGCCAGCAGCAAAGGCGATCAGGGGTCGGTAGTCTACAATGAGCAGTTCTTC
NA	TRBV10-1	TRBJ2-3	NA	CASGGEITDTQYF	TGCGCCAGTGGGGGCGAGATCACAGATACGCAGTATTTT
NA	TRBV27	TRBJ2-7	NA	CASSLDAGVQYF	TGTGCCAGCAGTTTAGATGCAGGGGTTCAGTACTTC
NA	TRBV7-2	TRBJ2-7	NA	CASSLLASYEQYF	TGTGCCAGCAGCTTACTAGCCAGCTACGAGCAGTACTTC
few	TRBV7-2	TRBJ2-5	NA	CASTLTPSGTQYF	TGTGCCAGCACCTTGACTCCGTCGGGTACCCAGTACTTC
few	TRBV7-2	TRBJ1-1	NA	CASSSLFAGNTEAFF	TGTGCCAGCAGCTCCCTATTTGCAGGGAACACTGAAGCTTTCTTT
few	TRBV7-9	TRBJ2-5	NA	CASSWASGQETQYF	TGTGCCAGCAGCTGGGCGAGCGGGCAAGAGACCCAGTACTTC
NA	TRBV5-4	TRBJ2-7	TRBD2	CASSVSRRTREQYF	TGTGCCAGCAGCGTATCGCGCCGGACTAGAGAGCAGTACTTC
once	TRBV27	TRBJ1-2	NA	CASSLKRGRHPGGYTF	TGTGCCAGCAGTCTTAAAAGAGGTAGGCATCCTGGGGGCTACACCTTC
NA	TRBV19	TRBJ2-5	NA	CASSVRPGSWETQYF	TGTGCCAGTAGTGTCAGACCGGGTTCGTGGGAGACCCAGTACTTC
few	TRBV5-1	TRBJ2-2	NA	CASKGDVDTGELFF	TGCGCCAGCAAAGGGGATGTGGACACCGGGGAGCTGTTTTTT
NA	TRBV11-2	TRBJ1-2	TRBD1	CASSLFIQGDGYTF	TGTGCCAGCAGCTTATTTATACAGGGGGATGGCTACACCTTC
NA	TRBV6-1	TRBJ1-6	NA	CASSRYPTLHF	TGTGCCAGCAGCCGCTATCCAACTCTCCACTTT
NA	TRBV7-2	TRBJ1-1	NA	CASSITRDTEAFF	TGTGCCAGCAGCATAACCAGGGATACTGAAGCTTTCTTT
NA	TRBV19	TRBJ2-2	NA	CASSSPGDRNTGKLFF	TGTGCCAGTAGTTCCCCCGGGGATAGGAACACCGGGAAGCTGTTTTTT
NA	TRBV30	TRBJ2-3	NA	CAWSPSDTQYF	TGTGCCTGGTCCCCGAGCGATACGCAGTATTTT
NA	TRBV5-5	TRBJ2-1	TRBD2	CASSQGLAGGPWNEQFF	TGTGCCAGCAGCCAAGGACTAGCGGGAGGGCCGTGGAATGAGCAGTTCTTC
NA	TRBV30	TRBJ1-5	NA	CAWSVGGNSNQPQHF	TGTGCCTGGAGTGTGGGAGGTAATAGCAATCAGCCCCAGCATTTT
NA	TRBV6-1	TRBJ1-3	NA	CASSEGGNTIYF	TGTGCCAGCTCCGAGGGAGGAAACACCATATATTTT
NA	TRBV7-2	TRBJ1-2	NA	CASNRRGGATNYGYTF	TGTGCCAGCAACCGACGGGGGGGGGCCACCAACTATGGCTACACCTTC
few	TRBV13	TRBJ2-2	TRBD1	CASSARQGWSYTGELFF	TGTGCCAGCAGCGCCCGACAGGGTTGGAGTTACACCGGGGAGCTGTTTTTT
once	TRBV9	TRBJ1-1	TRBD1	CASSVDFGTGGRNTEAFF	TGTGCCAGCAGCGTAGATTTCGGGACAGGGGGACGGAACACTGAAGCTTTCTTT
NA	TRBV5-1	TRBJ2-2	NA	CASSPEGGAAGVGELFF	TGCGCCAGCAGCCCCGAGGGGGGGGCCGCCGGAGTCGGGGAGCTGTTTTTT
once	TRBV2	TRBJ2-3	NA	CASITRLNTDTQYF	TGTGCCAGCATAACGAGACTCAATACAGATACGCAGTATTTT
NA	TRBV7-9	TRBJ1-1	TRBD1	CASSRVQGTTEAFF	TGTGCCAGCAGCCGCGTACAGGGGACCACTGAAGCTTTCTTT
NA	TRBV28	TRBJ2-5	TRBD1	CASKQGARETQYF	TGTGCCAGCAAACAGGGGGCTCGGGAGACCCAGTACTTC
NA	TRBV6-5	TRBJ1-1	NA	CASSYFRRPGTEAFF	TGTGCCAGCAGTTACTTTCGGCGGCCGGGCACTGAAGCTTTCTTT
NA	TRBV11-3	TRBJ2-2	NA	CASSLGKQTRELFF	TGTGCCAGCAGCCTCGGCAAACAGACCAGGGAGCTGTTTTTT
NA	TRBV11-2	TRBJ2-7	NA	CASSYQGGYEQYF	TGTGCCAGCAGCTACCAGGGGGGCTACGAGCAGTACTTC
NA	TRBV6-6	TRBJ1-6	NA	CASRVRVEFLSSPLHF	TGTGCCAGCAGGGTCAGGGTAGAGTTCCTCAGTTCACCCCTCCACTTT
NA	TRBV7-2	TRBJ2-2	TRBD2	CASSSGALAGTGELFF	TGTGCCAGCAGCTCGGGGGCACTAGCGGGCACCGGGGAGCTGTTTTTT
NA	TRBV30	TRBJ1-2	NA	CAWSVLYGYTF	TGTGCCTGGAGTGTATTATATGGCTACACCTTC
NA	TRBV6-6	TRBJ1-5	NA	CASSFGTWNQPQHF	TGTGCCAGCAGTTTCGGGACATGGAATCAGCCCCAGCATTTT
few	TRBV5-4	TRBJ1-4	NA	CASSGGGLGGNEKLFF	TGTGCCAGCAGCGGGGGAGGGCTTGGAGGAAATGAAAAACTGTTTTTT
NA	TRBV18	TRBJ1-3	NA	CASSPDTGSDTIYF	TGTGCCAGCTCACCAGATACAGGGTCGGACACCATATATTTT
NA	TRBV30	TRBJ2-7	TRBD2	CAWRSGGLVYEQYF	TGTGCCTGGAGAAGCGGGGGCCTCGTTTACGAGCAGTACTTC
NA	TRBV28	TRBJ2-5	NA	CASSLPGEGTQYF	TGTGCCAGCAGTTTACCGGGAGAGGGGACCCAGTACTTC
NA	TRBV5-1	TRBJ2-3	TRBD2	CASSLDGGGYTDTQYF	TGCGCCAGCAGCTTGGATGGGGGGGGGTATACAGATACGCAGTATTTT
NA	TRBV29-1	TRBJ2-4	TRBD1	CSVSGQTRAKNIQYF	TGCAGCGTGTCGGGACAGACAAGAGCCAAAAACATTCAGTACTTC
NA	TRBV5-1	TRBJ1-4	NA	CASSLMGGEGEKLFF	TGCGCCAGCAGCCTAATGGGGGGTGAGGGTGAAAAACTGTTTTTT
NA	TRBV5-4	TRBJ2-5	TRBD2	CASSLGLAGVQETQYF	TGTGCCAGCAGCCTGGGACTAGCGGGAGTCCAAGAGACCCAGTACTTC
NA	TRBV7-2	TRBJ2-7	NA	CASSPVAGVAYEQYF	TGTGCCAGCAGCCCTGTAGCTGGCGTAGCCTACGAGCAGTACTTC
NA	TRBV28	TRBJ2-7	TRBD1	CASSTPRTGVEQYF	TGTGCCAGCAGCACACCTCGGACAGGGGTCGAGCAGTACTTC
NA	TRBV13	TRBJ2-5	TRBD1	CASSLDRVQTQYF	TGTGCCAGCAGCCTCGACAGGGTTCAGACCCAGTACTTC
NA	TRBV6-5	TRBJ2-5	NA	CASSYFYQETQYF	TGTGCCAGCAGTTACTTTTATCAAGAGACCCAGTACTTC